A selection of T cell receptor beta chains follows, all from one sample in a study of cytomegalovirus exposure and HLA in healthy donors. Sequenced by immunoSEQ multiplex PCR; TCRdb stores in-frame clones only, minus some. Its clone listing holds tens of thousands of clones. What was sequenced was PBMCs. These receptors were taken from a female donor in good health and CMV-seronegative. Each CDR3 is given with its conserved first and last residue. D genes are given only for firm matches.

TRBJ2-7 TRBV27 NA TGTGCCAGCAGACCCGACAGGCGTAGGGACGAGCAGTACTTC CASRPDRRRDEQYF
TRBJ2-6 TRBV5-1 NA TGCGCCAGCAGCCCGTCGGGGAGAGGGGCCAACGTCCTGACTTTC CASSPSGRGANVLTF
TRBJ2-7 TRBV7-9 NA TGTGCCAGCAGCCCCTGGGACCTTGGACAGTACTCCTACGAGCAGTACTTC CASSPWDLGQYSYEQYF
TRBJ2-1 TRBV4-2 TRBD2 TGTGCCAGCAGCCAAGTCCAGCGGGGGGGCTTTGATGAGCAGTTCTTC CASSQVQRGGFDEQFF
TRBJ1-1 TRBV7-8 NA TGTGCCAGCAGCCTTCCCTCAGTTGGGCGGAACACTGAAGCTTTCTTT CASSLPSVGRNTEAFF
TRBJ2-1 TRBV9 NA TGTGCCAGCAGCGTAGAAGCGACGGGGTTAGCCGATGAGCAGTTCTTC CASSVEATGLADEQFF
TRBJ2-5 TRBV29-1 TRBD2 TGCAGCGTCAAAACTAGCGGGAGACCGCCCCAAGAGACCCAGTACTTC CSVKTSGRPPQETQYF
TRBJ2-2 TRBV9 NA TGTGCCAGCAGCCAGTTTCAGGGCATCGGGGAGCTGTTTTTT CASSQFQGIGELFF
TRBJ1-2 TRBV30 NA TGTGCCTGGAACCCCGGAGCCCTCTATGGCTACACCTTC CAWNPGALYGYTF
TRBJ1-6 TRBV7-2 NA TGTGCCAGCAGCTTAGTGGCGGGCCGGTCACCCCTCCACTTT CASSLVAGRSPLHF
TRBJ2-7 TRBV28 NA TGTGCCAGCACATCCGGGTCACCCTACGAGCAGTACTTC CASTSGSPYEQYF
TRBJ2-3 TRBV5-1 TRBD2 TGCGCCAGCAGCCCCTTAGGACTAGCGGGAGGAGATACGCAGTATTTT CASSPLGLAGGDTQYF
TRBJ1-5 TRBV19 NA TGTGCCAGTAGAAGGGGCAGCCGCAATCAGCCCCAGCATTTT CASRRGSRNQPQHF
TRBJ2-7 TRBV30 NA TGTGCCTGGGGGCAGACGACCTACGAGCAGTACTTC CAWGQTTYEQYF
TRBJ1-2 TRBV7-9 NA TGTGCCAGCAGCCCCCGCTCTGGGCCCGCGACCCCTTATGGCTACACCTTC CASSPRSGPATPYGYTF
TRBJ2-3 TRBV10-3 NA TGTGCCATCAGTGAGTCTTTCACGATAAACAGGGTCACTGTTGCAGATACGCAGTATTTT CAISESFTINRVTVADTQYF
TRBJ2-3 TRBV9 TRBD1 TGTGCCAGCAGTCCCGGACAGGGGCATTACACAGATACGCAGTATTTT CASSPGQGHYTDTQYF
TRBJ1-1 TRBV4-2 TRBD1 TGTGCCAGCAGCCAAGTATCTAGGGGGCCAACTGAAGCTTTCTTT CASSQVSRGPTEAFF
TRBJ1-2 TRBV19 TRBD1 TGTGCCAGTAGTAGACAGGGGACTAACTATGGCTACACCTTC CASSRQGTNYGYTF
TRBJ1-2 TRBV19 NA TGTGCCAGTAGTATGGCGGGGGTAGGCTATGGCTACACCTTC CASSMAGVGYGYTF
TRBJ1-1 TRBV10-3 TRBD1 TGTGCCATCCAAGCCGGGACAGGGATGACTGAAGCTTTCTTT CAIQAGTGMTEAFF
TRBJ2-7 TRBV2 NA TGTGCCAGCACTTCAGGCTACGAGCAGTACTTC CASTSGYEQYF
TRBJ1-2 TRBV15 NA TGTGCCACCAGCAGAGACAGAGGCGGCTACACCTTC CATSRDRGGYTF
TRBJ1-5 TRBV30 NA TGTGCCTGGAGTGTCGGGGGGCAGCAGCCCCAGCATTTT CAWSVGGQQPQHF
TRBJ1-3 TRBV4-1 TRBD1 TGCGCCAGCAGCCAGTCGGCGACAGGGGGCCACTCTGGAAACACCATATATTTT CASSQSATGGHSGNTIYF
TRBJ2-7 TRBV7-9 NA TGTGCCAGCAGTCCCAAATACGAGCAGTACTTC CASSPKYEQYF
TRBJ2-7 TRBV6-1 TRBD2 TGTGCCAGCAGTGAAGACACGGGAGGGCCTTACGAGCAGTACTTC CASSEDTGGPYEQYF
TRBJ2-7 TRBV6-1 NA TGTGCCAGCAGTCTACCCTACGAGCAGTACTTC CASSLPYEQYF
TRBJ2-7 TRBV4-2 TRBD2 TGTGCCAGCAGCCAAGGAACTAGCGGGGGAAGAGAGGCCTACGAGCAGTACTTC CASSQGTSGGREAYEQYF
TRBJ2-2 TRBV19 NA TGTGCCAGTAGCCTTGCTTGGGGGGGCGGGACCGGGGAGCTGTTTTTT CASSLAWGGGTGELFF
TRBJ2-2 TRBV9 NA TGTGCCAGCAGTTCCGGGGCCGGGGAGCTGTTTTTT CASSSGAGELFF
TRBJ2-7 TRBV25-1 TRBD1 TGTGCCAGCAGTCGACAGGGAATTTACGAGCAGTACTTC CASSRQGIYEQYF
TRBJ1-2 TRBV20-1 NA TGCAGTGCCAGGGTTAACTATGGCTACACCTTC CSARVNYGYTF
TRBJ2-7 TRBV29-1 TRBD1 TGCAGCGTCCAGGGGGAAACACCCTACGAGCAGTACTTC CSVQGETPYEQYF
TRBJ1-6 TRBV30 NA TGTGCCTGGACAGGGTTTCCCTATAATTCACCCCTCCACTTT CAWTGFPYNSPLHF
TRBJ2-7 TRBV5-1 NA TGCGCCAGCAGCTTGGTAAGCATAAGCTCCTACGAGCAGTACTTC CASSLVSISSYEQYF
TRBJ2-7 TRBV11-3 NA TGTGCCAGCAGCTTAGGGCCCGAGCAGTACTTC CASSLGPEQYF
TRBJ2-7 TRBV4-2 TRBD1 TGTGCCAGCAGCCGCCAACAGGGGGCGGGATACGAGCAGTACTTC CASSRQQGAGYEQYF
TRBJ2-3 TRBV7-6 NA TGTGCCAGCAGCTTAGGTGCGGGCGGAGGCACAGATACGCAGTATTTT CASSLGAGGGTDTQYF
TRBJ2-7 TRBV5-1 NA TGCGCCAGCAGCCTTATCGGGAGAGAATTTGCCTACGAGCAGTACTTC CASSLIGREFAYEQYF
TRBJ1-1 TRBV7-9 NA TGTGCCAGCAGCTACAGGGCGTCCTGGGACACTGAAGCTTTCTTT CASSYRASWDTEAFF
TRBJ2-5 TRBV9 TRBD2 TGTGCCAGCAGCAGGGGACTAGCGGGAGCCCCGGTAGAGACCCAGTACTTC CASSRGLAGAPVETQYF
TRBJ1-1 TRBV19 TRBD1 TGTGCCAGTAGCTTGGGACAGAAGAACACTGAAGCTTTCTTT CASSLGQKNTEAFF
TRBJ2-3 TRBV18 NA TGTGCCAGCTCACCAGCCGTTTTAGCGCCGCCACGTGATACGCAGTATTTT CASSPAVLAPPRDTQYF
TRBJ2-3 TRBV7-2 NA TGTGCCAGCAGCTTAGTAGCACCGGTGGGGCATACGCAGTATTTT CASSLVAPVGHTQYF
TRBJ2-5 TRBV19 TRBD1 TGTGCCAGTAGTGTGGCCGGGACAGTGGGGACCCAGTACTTC CASSVAGTVGTQYF
TRBJ2-7 TRBV7-9 NA TGTGCCAGCAGCTTCGGGGACTACGAGCAGTACTTC CASSFGDYEQYF
TRBJ1-2 TRBV7-2 NA TGTGCCAGCAGGTCTGGGGGCATGAACTATGGCTACACCTTC CASRSGGMNYGYTF
TRBJ1-6 TRBV27 NA TGTGCCAGCAGTCAAGGTATTCAGGGGTTCTACTCACCCCTCCACTTT CASSQGIQGFYSPLHF